This entry describes one T cell receptor (beta chain). Its binding antigen is unknown. No much larger clone exists at a distance of one base, and base qualities are not known. The CDR3 goes from the cysteine to the phenylalanine over 16 residues. CDR3 DNA only is kept here, 48 bases in frame from base 1. These data come from a study of T cell changes during pregnancy in multiple sclerosis (dated by TCRdb to the late 2010s). At the level of the whole study: The study looked at changes in the T cell repertoire across pregnancy in women with multiple sclerosis.

Libraries were built with the immunoSEQ multiplex PCR assay. TCRdb re-hosts the immuneACCESS table, in-frame sequences only. Its copies lack some clones; in the studies checked, an unresolved V gene accounts for under half of them, and the cause for the rest is not known. The sample records fewer than 150,000 clones, roughly 95% of which are singletons. The leading ten clones occupy less than 0.55% of the sample. The material was peripheral blood, obtained after pregnancy. The chain is made from TRBV21-1 and TRBJ2-1; no check of the table's D call, TRBD2, against the DNA was made. TRBV21-1 represents a pseudogene. This TCR derives from a female donor with multiple sclerosis, enrolled in a pregnancy study. The DNA sequence is as follows: TGTGCCAGCAGCAAAGGGCAGCGGGAGGGCCCCAATGAGCAGTTCTTC. Protein translation: CASSKGQREGPNEQFF.